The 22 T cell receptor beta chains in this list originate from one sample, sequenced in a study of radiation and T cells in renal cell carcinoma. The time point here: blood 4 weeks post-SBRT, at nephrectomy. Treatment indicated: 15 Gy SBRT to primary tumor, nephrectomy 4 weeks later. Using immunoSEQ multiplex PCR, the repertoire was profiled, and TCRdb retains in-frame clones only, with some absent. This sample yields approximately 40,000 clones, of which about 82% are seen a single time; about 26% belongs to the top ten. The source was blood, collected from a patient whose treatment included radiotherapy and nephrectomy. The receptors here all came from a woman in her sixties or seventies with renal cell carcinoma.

The CDR3 reads CASSLSALSYEQYF. CDR3 DNA: TGTGCCAGCAGCTTAAGCGCTCTCTCCTACGAGCAGTACTTC. The chain is built from TRBV11-2 and TRBJ2-7; D unresolved. The CDR3 spans 14 residues. The V end was cut by 2 bases, the J end by 0 bases, with 8 bases between. Germline assignment: CDR1 SGHAT and CDR2 FQNNGV.

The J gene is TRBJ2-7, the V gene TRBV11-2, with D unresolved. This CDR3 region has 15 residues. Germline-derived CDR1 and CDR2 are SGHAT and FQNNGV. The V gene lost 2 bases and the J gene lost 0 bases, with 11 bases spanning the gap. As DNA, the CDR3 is TGTGCCAGCAGCTTAAGTGTGGAAAGCTCCTACGAGCAGTACTTC. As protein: CASSLSVESSYEQYF.

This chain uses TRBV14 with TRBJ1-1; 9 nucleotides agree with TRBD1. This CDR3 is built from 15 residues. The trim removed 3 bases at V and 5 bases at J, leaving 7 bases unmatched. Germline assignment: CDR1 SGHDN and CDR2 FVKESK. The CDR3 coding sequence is TGTGCCAGCAGCCAGCTCCGGGACAGGGTAACTGAAGCTTTCTTT. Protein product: CASSQLRDRVTEAFF.

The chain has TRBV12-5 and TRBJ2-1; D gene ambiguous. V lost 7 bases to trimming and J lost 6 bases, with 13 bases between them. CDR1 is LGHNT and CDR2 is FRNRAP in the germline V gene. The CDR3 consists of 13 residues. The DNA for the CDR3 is TGTGCTAGTGTATACCCTTTGGGCAATGAGCAGTTCTTC. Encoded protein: CASVYPLGNEQFF.

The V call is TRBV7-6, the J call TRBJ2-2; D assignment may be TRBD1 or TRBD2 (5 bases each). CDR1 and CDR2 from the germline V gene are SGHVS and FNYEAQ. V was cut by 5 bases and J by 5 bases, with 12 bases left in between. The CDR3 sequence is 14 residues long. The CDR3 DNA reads TGTGCCAGCAGCCCCGGGACCGAAACCGGGGAGCTGTTTTTT. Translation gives CASSPGTETGELFF.

In DNA, the CDR3 is TGTGCCAGCAGCTTAAGTAGGGGTAATGAGCAGTTCTTC. It is translated as CASSLSRGNEQFF. The rearrangement uses TRBV7-3 and TRBJ2-1; D possibly corresponds to TRBD1 (5 bases). The CDR3 sequence is 13 residues long. Per the germline V gene, CDR1 is SGHTA and CDR2 is FQGTGA. Trimming took 1 base from V and 7 from J, leaving 8 bases between them.

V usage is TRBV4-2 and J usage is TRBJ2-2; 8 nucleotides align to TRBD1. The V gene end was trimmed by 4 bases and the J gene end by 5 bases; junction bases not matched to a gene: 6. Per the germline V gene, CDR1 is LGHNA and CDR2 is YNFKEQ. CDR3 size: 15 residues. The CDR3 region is CASSLTDRGTGELFF. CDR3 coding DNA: TGTGCCAGCAGCCTGACAGACAGGGGTACCGGGGAGCTGTTTTTT.

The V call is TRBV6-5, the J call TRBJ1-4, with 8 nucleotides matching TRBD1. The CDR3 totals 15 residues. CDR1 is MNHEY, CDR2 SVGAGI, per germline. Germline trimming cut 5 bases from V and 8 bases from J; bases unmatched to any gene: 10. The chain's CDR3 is CASSPTAGGEEKLFF. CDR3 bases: TGTGCCAGCAGTCCTACAGCAGGGGGCGAGGAAAAACTGTTTTTT.

CDR3 bases: TGTGCCAGCAGCGTAGAACCCATGCCTGGGGATACGCAGTATTTT. Translation gives CASSVEPMPGDTQYF. This chain uses TRBV9 with TRBJ2-3; no definite D call. V lost 0 bases to trimming and J lost 6 bases, with 14 bases between them. The CDR3 consists of 15 residues. Germline V CDR1 and CDR2: SGDLS, YYNGEE. The variable domain in full, with the rest retrieved from reference TRBV9 and TRBJ2-3, is DSGVTQTPKHLITATGQRVTLRCSPRSGDLSVYWYQQSLDQGLQFLIQYYNGEERAKGNILERFSAQQFPDLHSELNLSSLELGDSALYFCASSVEPMPGDTQYFGPGTRLTVL.

The CDR3 loop is CASSRDRGFGGYTF. The CDR3, as DNA: TGTGCCAGCAGTAGGGACAGGGGGTTCGGCGGCTACACCTTC. This sequence joins TRBV6-4 and TRBJ1-2; 11 bases agree with TRBD1. The CDR3 is made up of 14 amino acids. The J segment lost 8 bases and the V segment lost 5 bases, leaving 7 bases of the junction unmatched. CDR1 is MRHNA and CDR2 is SNTAGT in the germline V gene.

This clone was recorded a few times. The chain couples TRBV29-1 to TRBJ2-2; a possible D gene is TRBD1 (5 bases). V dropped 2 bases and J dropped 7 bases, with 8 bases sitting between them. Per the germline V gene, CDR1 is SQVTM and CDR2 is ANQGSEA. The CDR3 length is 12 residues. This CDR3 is CSVEQGSGELFF. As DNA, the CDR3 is TGCAGCGTTGAACAGGGAAGCGGGGAGCTGTTTTTT.

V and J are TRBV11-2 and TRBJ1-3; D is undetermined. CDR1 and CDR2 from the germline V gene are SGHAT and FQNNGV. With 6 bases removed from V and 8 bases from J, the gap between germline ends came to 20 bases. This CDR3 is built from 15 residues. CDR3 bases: TGTGCCAGCAGGTTCTCGGTTAACGGACCAGACACCATATATTTT. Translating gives CASRFSVNGPDTIYF.

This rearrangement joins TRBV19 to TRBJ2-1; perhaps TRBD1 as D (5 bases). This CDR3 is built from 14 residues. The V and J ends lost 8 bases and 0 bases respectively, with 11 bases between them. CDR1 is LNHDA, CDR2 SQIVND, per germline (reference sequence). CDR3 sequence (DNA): TGTGCCAGTGGGGCGGAGAGCTCCTACAATGAGCAGTTCTTC. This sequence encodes CASGAESSYNEQFF.

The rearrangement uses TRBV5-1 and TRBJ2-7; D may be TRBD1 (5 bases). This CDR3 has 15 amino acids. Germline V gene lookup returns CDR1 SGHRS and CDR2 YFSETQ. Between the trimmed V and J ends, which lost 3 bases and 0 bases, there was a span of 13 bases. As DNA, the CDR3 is TGCGCCAGCAGCTCCCGACAGCCAGGCTCCTACGAGCAGTACTTC. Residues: CASSSRQPGSYEQYF.

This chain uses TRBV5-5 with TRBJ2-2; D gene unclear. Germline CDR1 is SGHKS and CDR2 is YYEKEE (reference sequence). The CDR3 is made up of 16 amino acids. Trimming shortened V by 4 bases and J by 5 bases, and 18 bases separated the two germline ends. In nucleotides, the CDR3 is TGTGCCAGCAGCCTTGCGCTATATGATAAAACCGGGGAGCTGTTTTTT. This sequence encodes CASSLALYDKTGELFF.

CDR3 sequence: CASSALVGRGETQYF. CDR3 DNA sequence: TGTGCCAGCAGCGCTTTAGTTGGACGGGGAGAGACCCAGTACTTC. The rearrangement uses TRBV9 and TRBJ2-5, with D tentatively TRBD2 (5 bases). The CDR3 contains 15 residues. Looked up from germline, CDR1 is SGDLS and CDR2 is YYNGEE. The V gene lost 3 bases and the J gene lost 4 bases, with 16 bases spanning the gap.

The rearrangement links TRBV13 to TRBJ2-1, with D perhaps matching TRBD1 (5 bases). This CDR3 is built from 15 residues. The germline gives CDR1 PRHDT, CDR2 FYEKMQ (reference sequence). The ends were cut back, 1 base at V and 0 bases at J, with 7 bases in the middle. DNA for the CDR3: TGTGCCAGCAGCTTAGACAGGAGCTCCTACAATGAGCAGTTCTTC. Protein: CASSLDRSSYNEQFF.

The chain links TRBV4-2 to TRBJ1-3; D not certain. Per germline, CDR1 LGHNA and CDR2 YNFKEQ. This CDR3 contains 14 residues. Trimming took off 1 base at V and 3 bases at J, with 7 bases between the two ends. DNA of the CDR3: TGTGCCAGCAGCCAAGCTAGTAATGGAAACACCATATATTTT. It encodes CASSQASNGNTIYF.

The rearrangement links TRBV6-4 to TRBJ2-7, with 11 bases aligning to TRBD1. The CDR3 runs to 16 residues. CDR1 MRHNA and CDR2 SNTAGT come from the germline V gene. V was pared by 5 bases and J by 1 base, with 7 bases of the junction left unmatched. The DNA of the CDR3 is TGTGCCAGCAGTTCGAAGGACAGGGGGCTATCCTACGAGCAGTACTTC. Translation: CASSSKDRGLSYEQYF.

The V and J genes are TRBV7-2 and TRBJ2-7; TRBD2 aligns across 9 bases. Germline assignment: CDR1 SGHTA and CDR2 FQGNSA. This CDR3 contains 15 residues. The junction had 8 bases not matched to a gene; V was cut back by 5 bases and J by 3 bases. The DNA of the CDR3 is TGTGCCAGCAGCCAGAGCGGGGGGAACTTCTACGAGCAGTACTTC. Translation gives CASSQSGGNFYEQYF.

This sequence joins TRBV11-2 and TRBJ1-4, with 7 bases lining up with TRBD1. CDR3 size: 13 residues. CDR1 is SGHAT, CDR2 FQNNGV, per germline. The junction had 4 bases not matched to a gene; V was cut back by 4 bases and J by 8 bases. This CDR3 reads CASSSRGGEKLFF. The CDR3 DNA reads TGTGCCAGCAGCTCACGAGGGGGCGAAAAACTGTTTTTT.

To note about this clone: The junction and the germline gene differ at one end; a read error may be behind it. CDR3 loop: CASSSGLDSSEQYF. CDR3 DNA: TGTGCCAGCAGCTCTGGACTCGACTCCTCCGAGCAGTACTTC. The chain recombines TRBV5-4 with TRBJ2-7; D possibly corresponds to TRBD2 (5 bases). The germline gives CDR1 SGHNT, CDR2 YYREEE (reference sequence). The CDR3 has 14 residues.